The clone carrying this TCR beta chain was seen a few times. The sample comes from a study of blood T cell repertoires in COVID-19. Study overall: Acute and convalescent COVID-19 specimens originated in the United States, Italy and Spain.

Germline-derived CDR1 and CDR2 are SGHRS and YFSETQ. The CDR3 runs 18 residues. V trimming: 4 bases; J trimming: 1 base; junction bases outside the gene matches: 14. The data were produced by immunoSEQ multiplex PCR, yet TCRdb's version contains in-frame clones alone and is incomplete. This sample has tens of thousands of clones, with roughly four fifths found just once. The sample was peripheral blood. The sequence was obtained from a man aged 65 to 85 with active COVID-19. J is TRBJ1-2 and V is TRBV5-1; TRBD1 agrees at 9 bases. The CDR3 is CASSPGPTGQGHNYGYTF. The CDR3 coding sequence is TGCGCCAGCAGCCCAGGTCCTACGGGACAGGGACATAACTATGGCTACACCTTC. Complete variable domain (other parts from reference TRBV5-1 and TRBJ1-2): KAGVTQTPRYLIKTRGQQVTLSCSPISGHRSVSWYQQTPGQGLQFLFEYFSETQRNKGNFPGRFSGRQFSNSRSEMNVSTLELGDSALYLCASSPGPTGQGHNYGYTFGSGTRLTVV.